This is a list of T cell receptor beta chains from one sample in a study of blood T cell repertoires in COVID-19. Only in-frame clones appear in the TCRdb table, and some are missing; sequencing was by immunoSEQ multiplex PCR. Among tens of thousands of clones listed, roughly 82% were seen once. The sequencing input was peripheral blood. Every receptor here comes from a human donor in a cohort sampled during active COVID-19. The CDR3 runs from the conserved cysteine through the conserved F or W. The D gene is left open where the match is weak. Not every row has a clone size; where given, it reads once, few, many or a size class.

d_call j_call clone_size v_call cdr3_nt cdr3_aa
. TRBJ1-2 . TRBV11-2 TGTGCCAGCAGCTTAAGTACAGGGAGAGACAATGGCTACACCTTC CASSLSTGRDNGYTF
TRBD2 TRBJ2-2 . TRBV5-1 TGCGCCAGCAGAAAAGCGGGGGGGCCCACCGGGGAGCTGTTTTTT CASRKAGGPTGELFF
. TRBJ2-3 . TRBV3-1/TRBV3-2 TGTGCCAGCAGCAAGAAGGGGAGCACAGATACGCAGTATTTT CASSKKGSTDTQYF
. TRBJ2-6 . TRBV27 TGTGCCAGCAGCCAAGTCACTGCCAACGTCCTGACTTTC CASSQVTANVLTF
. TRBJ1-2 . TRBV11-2 TGTGCCAGCTCCATCCAGGGATCCTATGGCTACACCTTC CASSIQGSYGYTF
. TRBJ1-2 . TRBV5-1 TGCGCCAGCAGCCTGGACAGCCCATACGGGAATGGCTACACCTTC CASSLDSPYGNGYTF
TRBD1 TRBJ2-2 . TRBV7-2 TGTGCCAGCAGCTCGGGACAGGTGGTCACCGGGGAGCTGTTTTTT CASSSGQVVTGELFF
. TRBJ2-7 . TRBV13 TGTGCCAGCAGTCCGCCCGAGGGGGAATCCTACGAGCAGTACTTC CASSPPEGESYEQYF
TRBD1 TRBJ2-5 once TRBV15 TGTGCCACCAGCGACCGGGACAGGGGGCTTGGACAAGAGACCCAGTACTTC CATSDRDRGLGQETQYF
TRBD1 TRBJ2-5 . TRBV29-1 TGCAGCGTCGACGACAGGGTCCGACAAGAGACCCAGTACTTC CSVDDRVRQETQYF
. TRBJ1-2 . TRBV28 TGTGCCAGCAGTTTATTGGAACAGAACTATGGCTACACCTTC CASSLLEQNYGYTF
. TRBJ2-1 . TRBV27 TGTGCCAGCAGTACAGGGAATGAGCAGTTCTTC CASSTGNEQFF
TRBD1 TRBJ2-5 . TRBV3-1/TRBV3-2 TGTGCCAGCAGCCAAGAATATAGGGGACAGGGGGCCAACGGGGAGACCCAGTACTTC CASSQEYRGQGANGETQYF
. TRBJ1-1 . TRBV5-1 TGCGCCAGCAGCCCGGGAAGCCTGATGATGAACACTGAAGCTTTCTTT CASSPGSLMMNTEAFF
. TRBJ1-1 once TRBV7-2 TGTGCCAGCAGCTTAAGAAGGCCCCGGGACACTGAAGCTTTCTTT CASSLRRPRDTEAFF